The 29 T cell receptor beta chains below were found in one sample sequenced in a study of cytomegalovirus exposure and HLA in healthy donors (dated by TCRdb to 2016 to 2017). Libraries came from the immunoSEQ multiplex PCR assay. For the multiplex PCR, a mixture combining 60 forward primers for TCR Vbeta segments and 13 reverse primers for TCR Jbeta segments was used. This is the immuneACCESS table as TCRdb keeps it, with only in-frame sequences that have V and J called. A part of the clones is gone; compared with another copy, unresolved V genes explain less than half, and the rest is unexplained. The sample contains around 100,000 clones, around 80% of them found a single time. Clones ranked in the top ten supply approximately 4.7% of the sample. Sequencing used PBMCs. The receptor set was obtained from a male donor in good health and CMV-seropositive.

J is TRBJ1-5 and V is TRBV19; weak D call: TRBD1 (5 bases). Trimming took off 3 bases at V and 5 bases at J, with 17 bases between the two ends. The CDR3 is made up of 16 amino acids. Germline V CDR1 and CDR2: LNHDA, SQIVND (reference sequence). CDR3 loop: CASSMDRRGSDQPQHF. CDR3 DNA sequence: TGTGCCAGTAGTATGGATAGAAGGGGATCTGATCAGCCCCAGCATTTT.

The chain recombines TRBV14 with TRBJ2-3; no definite D call. The CDR3 contains 15 residues. The germline V gene has CDR1 SGHDN and CDR2 FVKESK. Trimming shortened V by 1 base and J by 4 bases, and 12 bases separated the two germline ends. CDR3 nucleotides: TGTGCCAGCAGCCAAGTGGCCGGGTTGGCAGATACGCAGTATTTT. Translation: CASSQVAGLADTQYF.

The chain couples TRBV18 to TRBJ2-1; no clear D gene. The CDR3 has 13 amino acids. V was trimmed by 1 base and J by 7 bases, leaving 8 bases between them. Per germline, CDR1 KGHSH and CDR2 LQKENI. CDR3 bases: TGTGCCAGCTCACCACGCCGGGTAAATGAGCAGTTCTTC. Translating gives CASSPRRVNEQFF.

A single count supports this clone. The chain employs TRBV9 and TRBJ2-3, with 8 nucleotides matching TRBD1. V shed 4 bases and J 1 base; nucleotides not matched to a gene: 2. Germline V gene sequence: CDR1 SGDLS, CDR2 YYNGEE. The length of the CDR3 is 14 residues. CDR3 sequence: CASSPGQGTDTQYF. The CDR3, as DNA: TGTGCCAGCAGCCCGGGACAGGGCACAGATACGCAGTATTTT.

The rearrangement uses TRBV18 and TRBJ2-3, with D tentatively TRBD1 (5 bases). The CDR3 is 18 residues long. The V end lost 2 bases, the J end lost 2 bases, and 20 bases lay between the germline ends. CDR1 KGHSH and CDR2 LQKENI come from the germline V gene. CDR3: CASSPINQGSGATDTQYF. CDR3 DNA: TGTGCCAGCTCACCAATAAATCAGGGAAGTGGGGCCACAGATACGCAGTATTTT.

The chain carries TRBV7-9 and TRBJ2-7, with D perhaps matching TRBD1 (6 bases). V was trimmed by 4 bases and J by 6 bases, leaving 10 bases between them. The CDR3 contains 12 residues. Germline assignment: CDR1 SEHNR and CDR2 FQNEAQ (reference sequence). The CDR3 DNA is TGTGCCAGCAGCTCAGGGGTGGGCGAGCAGTACTTC. This gives the protein CASSSGVGEQYF. Full variable domain (missing parts from reference TRBV7-9 and TRBJ2-7): DTGVSQNPRHKITKRGQNVTFRCDPISEHNRLYWYRQTLGQGPEFLTYFQNEAQLEKSRLLSDRFSAERPKGSFSTLEIQRTEQGDSAMYLCASSSGVGEQYFGPGTRLTVT.

This clone turned up a few times. The V call is TRBV5-4, the J call TRBJ2-1, with a possible D match to TRBD2 (6 bases). The CDR3 contains 15 residues. Trimming pared 0 bases from V and 3 bases from J, leaving 10 bases between. Germline CDR1 and CDR2: SGHNT and YYREEE (reference sequence). CDR3 protein: CASSLDLGGYNEQFF. As DNA, the CDR3 is TGTGCCAGCAGCTTGGACTTGGGGGGCTACAATGAGCAGTTCTTC.

The chain uses TRBV6-1 and TRBJ1-6; a possible D gene is TRBD1 (6 bases). The CDR3 extends over 14 amino acids. CDR1 is MNHNS, CDR2 SASEGT, per germline. V was trimmed by 3 bases and J by 3 bases, leaving 6 bases between them. The CDR3 coding sequence is TGTGCCAGCAGTGACAGGGGCTATAATTCACCCCTCCACTTT. Its translation is CASSDRGYNSPLHF.

The chain joins TRBV5-1 to TRBJ2-5, with TRBD1 identical over 9 bases. Trimming took 5 bases from V and 2 from J; bases not matched to a gene: 7. Germline V gene data show CDR1 as SGHRS and CDR2 as YFSETQ. The length of the CDR3 is 15 residues. The DNA for the CDR3 is TGCGCCAGCAGATTAGGGACAGGGAAACAAGAGACCCAGTACTTC. Its translation is CASRLGTGKQETQYF.

The V call is TRBV7-8, the J call TRBJ1-3, with 7 nucleotides matching TRBD1. CDR1 is SGHVS and CDR2 is FQNEAQ in the germline V gene. Unmatched junction bases numbered 9, after V lost 5 bases and J lost 2 bases. CDR3 length: 16 residues. The chain's CDR3 is CASSLGQALAGNTIYF. The DNA of the CDR3 is TGTGCCAGCAGCCTCGGACAGGCCCTGGCTGGAAACACCATATATTTT.

To note about this clone: Different DNA sequences within this sample yield the same CDR3. The chain employs TRBV27 and TRBJ2-7, with 7 bases fitting TRBD1. CDR1 is MNHEY, CDR2 SMNVEV, per germline (reference sequence). With 5 bases clipped from V and 3 bases from J, the junction kept 7 bases outside the gene matches. The CDR3 is 14 residues long. The CDR3 loop is CASSLMGQIYEQYF. The CDR3, as DNA: TGTGCCAGCAGTCTAATGGGACAGATCTACGAGCAGTACTTC.

This chain uses TRBV30 with TRBJ1-2; 7 nucleotides align to TRBD1. The CDR3 totals 14 residues. The ends lost 3 bases at V and 7 bases at J; junction bases unmatched: 11. In germline, CDR1 is GTSNPN, CDR2 SVGIG (reference sequence). The CDR3 loop reads CAWRAGTVGVGYTF. The CDR3 nucleotides are TGTGCCTGGAGGGCAGGGACAGTAGGGGTTGGCTACACCTTC.

This clone occurred a few times. The genes are TRBV25-1 and TRBJ1-1; TRBD1 aligns across 7 bases. The CDR3 is 14 residues long. V shed 5 bases, J shed 11 bases, and the junction held 14 bases outside the gene matches. The germline V gene encodes CDR1 MGHDK and CDR2 SYGVNS. For the CDR3, the DNA is TGTGCCAGCAGTCAGTTGGGGGTGACAGGGCGCGCTTTCTTT. This translates into CASSQLGVTGRAFF.

The chain employs TRBV7-2 and TRBJ2-4, with TRBD1 identical over 7 bases. V lost 0 bases and J lost 1; bases outside the gene matches: 6. There are 17 residues in the CDR3. Germline V lookup: CDR1 SGHTA, CDR2 FQGNSA. This CDR3 is CASSLAWAQGAKNIQYF. CDR3 bases: TGTGCCAGCAGCTTAGCGTGGGCACAGGGGGCCAAAAACATTCAGTACTTC.

V and J are TRBV28 and TRBJ2-7, with 9 bases matching TRBD1. J was trimmed by 0 bases and V by 6 bases; bases with no gene match: 6. Germline V lookup: CDR1 MDHEN, CDR2 SYDVKM. The CDR3 extends over 15 amino acids. DNA for the CDR3: TGTGCCAGCAGCAACAGGGGGCCGAGCTCCTACGAGCAGTACTTC. This gives the protein CASSNRGPSSYEQYF.

The gene calls are TRBV6-5 and TRBJ1-2; 9 positions match TRBD1. CDR3 size: 15 residues. Trimming cost V 10 bases and J 8 bases; bases outside gene matches: 17. The germline gives CDR1 MNHEY, CDR2 SVGAGI. CDR3 nucleotides: TGTGCCAACAGCACCGTGGGACAGGGAAAGTACGGCTACACCTTC. It encodes CANSTVGQGKYGYTF.

This clone occurred a few times. The rearrangement links TRBV6-1 to TRBJ1-5; no definite D call. V gave up 2 bases and J gave up 0 bases, with 8 bases separating them. The CDR3 is made up of 15 amino acids. The germline V gene encodes CDR1 MNHNS and CDR2 SASEGT. DNA for the CDR3: TGTGCCAGCAGTGAATTAAACGGTAGCAATCAGCCCCAGCATTTT. Its protein product is CASSELNGSNQPQHF.

The chain links TRBV19 to TRBJ2-7, with 9 bases lining up with TRBD2. The V gene end was trimmed by 3 bases and the J gene end by 2 bases; junction bases not matched to a gene: 26. The CDR3 has 22 residues. Looked up from germline, CDR1 is LNHDA and CDR2 is SQIVND (reference sequence). The CDR3 reads CASSIAPRGVSGSSLGTYEQYF. For the CDR3, the DNA is TGTGCCAGTAGTATTGCCCCCCGTGGAGTTAGCGGGAGTAGTTTAGGGACCTACGAGCAGTACTTC.

This clone was seen just once. V is TRBV19 and J is TRBJ1-1, with 7 bases that match TRBD1. V lost 6 bases and J lost 4; bases outside the gene matches: 11. The CDR3 is 15 residues long. The germline CDR1 and CDR2 sequences are LNHDA and SQIVND (reference sequence). Here the CDR3 reads CASSPPIRDSTEAFF. Here the CDR3 DNA reads TGTGCCAGTAGCCCCCCTATCAGGGACAGCACTGAAGCTTTCTTT.

The V gene is TRBV18, the J gene TRBJ1-4; the match to TRBD1 covers 7 bases. The CDR3 covers 13 residues. Germline V gene data show CDR1 as KGHSH and CDR2 as LQKENI. The J segment lost 8 bases and the V segment lost 2 bases, leaving 2 bases of the junction unmatched. The CDR3 DNA sequence: TGTGCCAGCTCACCAGGGACAGTGGAAAAACTGTTTTTT. It is translated as CASSPGTVEKLFF.

The V call is TRBV19, the J call TRBJ1-2, with D possibly matching TRBD1 (6 bases). Per germline, CDR1 LNHDA and CDR2 SQIVND (reference sequence). CDR3 size: 13 residues. Trimming shortened V by 0 bases and J by 12 bases, and 14 bases separated the two germline ends. The DNA of the CDR3 is TGTGCCAGTAGTATAGATCGACCAGGGGAGAACACCTTC. Its translation: CASSIDRPGENTF. The entire variable domain, with the rest obtained from reference TRBV19 and TRBJ1-2, is as follows: DGGITQSPKYLFRKEGQNVTLSCEQNLNHDAMYWYRQDPGQGLRLIYYSQIVNDFQKGDIAEGYSVSREKKESFPLTVTSAQKNPTAFYLCASSIDRPGENTFGSGTRLTVV.

This clone was counted between two and nine times. The CDR3 bases are TGTGCCAGCAGCCACTATCCCGCGCGGGGCCTCCCACGAGATAGCAATCAGCCCCAGCATTTT. Its translation is CASSHYPARGLPRDSNQPQHF. The chain carries TRBV2 and TRBJ1-5; a possible D gene is TRBD1 (5 bases). The V and J ends lost 6 bases and 0 bases respectively, with 30 bases between them. The CDR3 has 21 residues. Germline CDR1 and CDR2: SNHLY and FYNNEI.

This clone was seen more than once but under ten times. This chain joins TRBV6-1 and TRBJ1-5, with 10 bases lining up with TRBD1. Germline trimming cut 4 bases from V and 4 bases from J; bases unmatched to any gene: 4. Germline assignment: CDR1 MNHNS and CDR2 SASEGT. This CDR3 has 15 residues. The CDR3 bases are TGTGCCAGCAGTGGACGGACAGGGGGTAATCAGCCCCAGCATTTT. Encoded protein: CASSGRTGGNQPQHF.

The rearrangement joins TRBV13 to TRBJ2-2, with D possibly matching TRBD1 (6 bases). Trimming left V 0 bases short and J 2 bases short, with 13 bases between. Per germline, CDR1 PRHDT and CDR2 FYEKMQ (reference sequence). The CDR3 runs to 17 residues. In DNA form, the CDR3 reads TGTGCCAGCAGCTTAGGACAGGGAGTCCGAAACACCGGGGAGCTGTTTTTT. Protein product: CASSLGQGVRNTGELFF.

The chain employs TRBV19 and TRBJ2-2; D is possibly TRBD1 (6 bases). The ends were cut back, 0 bases at V and 3 bases at J, with 14 bases in the middle. The CDR3 is made up of 17 amino acids. In germline, CDR1 is LNHDA, CDR2 SQIVND (reference sequence). The CDR3 DNA reads TGTGCCAGTAGTATAGATAGACAGGTGGGCTACACCGGGGAGCTGTTTTTT. Translating it yields CASSIDRQVGYTGELFF. Full variable domain (remainder filled in from reference TRBV19 and TRBJ2-2): DGGITQSPKYLFRKEGQNVTLSCEQNLNHDAMYWYRQDPGQGLRLIYYSQIVNDFQKGDIAEGYSVSREKKESFPLTVTSAQKNPTAFYLCASSIDRQVGYTGELFFGEGSRLTVL.

The chain carries TRBV29-1 and TRBJ2-3; 8 nucleotides align to TRBD2. V was clipped by 5 bases and J by 4 bases; unmatched bases: 11. This CDR3 comprises 15 residues. Germline assignment: CDR1 SQVTM and CDR2 ANQGSEA. In DNA, the CDR3 is TGCAGCGTTCAGCCGAGCGGGAGTGCCCCAGATACGCAGTATTTT. Protein sequence: CSVQPSGSAPDTQYF.

The count of this clone is one. This chain uses TRBV7-9 with TRBJ2-3, with 7 bases lining up with TRBD1. Germline V gene sequence: CDR1 SEHNR, CDR2 FQNEAQ (reference sequence). The CDR3 has 16 amino acids. The trim removed 6 bases at V and 1 base at J, leaving 10 bases unmatched. The CDR3 is CASRISGQPGTDTQYF. DNA for the CDR3: TGTGCCAGCAGGATTTCGGGACAGCCCGGCACAGATACGCAGTATTTT. The full variable domain, with the rest looked up from reference TRBV7-9 and TRBJ2-3, is DTGVSQNPRHKITKRGQNVTFRCDPISEHNRLYWYRQTLGQGPEFLTYFQNEAQLEKSRLLSDRFSAERPKGSFSTLEIQRTEQGDSAMYLCASRISGQPGTDTQYFGPGTRLTVL.

The V and J genes are TRBV2 and TRBJ2-7, with D possibly TRBD1 on 7 matching bases. The CDR3 contains 14 residues. Trimming pared 5 bases from V and 3 bases from J, leaving 14 bases between. From germline, CDR1 is SNHLY and CDR2 FYNNEI. The CDR3 DNA reads as TGTGCCAGCAGTAACTACAGGGGAGGCTACGAGCAGTACTTC. It codes for CASSNYRGGYEQYF.

This chain joins TRBV11-2 and TRBJ2-1; D gene ambiguous. This CDR3 has 14 amino acids. The germline V gene has CDR1 SGHAT and CDR2 FQNNGV. V lost 0 bases and J lost 9, with 12 bases in between. DNA for the CDR3: TGTGCCAGCAGCTTAGATCCCGCTTTCGGTGAGCAGTTCTTC. Translation gives CASSLDPAFGEQFF. Combining the CDR3 with reference TRBV11-2 and TRBJ2-1 gives the whole variable domain EAGVAQSPRYKIIEKRQSVAFWCNPISGHATLYWYQQILGQGPKLLIQFQNNGVVDDSQLPKDRFSAERLKGVDSTLKIQPAKLEDSAVYLCASSLDPAFGEQFFGPGTRLTVL.